This T cell receptor beta chain was identified in a study of T cells in Graves' hyperthyroidism and ophthalmopathy. Study-level findings and limits: In blood, most of the thyroid clonotypes expanded above 0.001 were also present.

In germline, CDR1 is MNHEY, CDR2 SVGEGT. Trimming cost V 5 bases and J 6 bases; bases outside gene matches: 11. The CDR3 contains 15 residues. Patients between 18 and 65 years old had hyperthyroidism, newly diagnosed and lasting under 2 months. PBMCs came from roughly 10 ml fresh peripheral blood. In the case of this clonotype: Antigen: not known.

Template material for amplifying TCR beta CDR3 regions consisted of RNA transcripts. The HTBI set primed first-round TCR CDR3 RT-PCR. TCRdb processed the multiplex PCR reads anew with MiXCR; each CDR3 protein has one entry. This table has a few hundred thousand distinct CDR3 sequences, roughly 15% appearing once. Input material: blood. J is TRBJ2-7 and V is TRBV6-2 or TRBV6-3; 9 positions agree with TRBD2. The receptor comes from a middle-aged woman with Graves' hyperthyroidism that later progressed to Graves' ophthalmopathy. The CDR3 sequence: CASSPLAGVLSEQYF. Written as DNA, the CDR3 is TGTGCCAGCAGTCCCTTAGCGGGAGTACTTAGCGAGCAGTACTTC.